Shown below are 32 T cell receptor beta chains from a single sample sequenced in a study of early T cells in non-severe SARS-CoV-2 infection. TCRdb re-derived calls from the 5' RACE reads in MiXCR, one entry per CDR3 protein. This sample has more than 65,000 distinct CDR3 sequences, with roughly 13% found just once. Sequencing was carried out using whole blood. The receptor set was obtained from an adult who was a healthcare worker with PCR-confirmed SARS-CoV-2 infection or an uninfected control (not recorded which).

This clonotype was seen at least ten times. The V and J genes are TRBV12-3 or TRBV12-4 and TRBJ2-7; D may correspond to TRBD1 or TRBD2 (5 bases each). The CDR3 is 12 amino acids. The V and J ends lost 8 bases and 7 bases respectively, with 15 bases between them. CDR3 sequence: CASGGTVREQYF. CDR3 sequence (DNA): TGTGCCAGCGGGGGAACCGTACGGGAGCAGTACTTC.

This sequence joins TRBV29-1 and TRBJ2-2; no clear D gene. The CDR3 has 13 amino acids. The germline gives CDR1 SQVTM, CDR2 ANQGSEA. V was shortened by 5 bases and J by 2 bases, with 9 bases between the two germline ends. The CDR3 bases are TGCAGCGTTCGGACGGGTAACACCGGGGAGCTGTTTTTT. Its translation: CSVRTGNTGELFF.

The chain joins TRBV6-5 to TRBJ2-1; D uncertain. The CDR3 totals 12 residues. CDR1 MNHEY and CDR2 SVGAGI come from the germline V gene. Trimming left V 4 bases short and J 7 bases short, with 8 bases between. The chain's CDR3 is CASSSARNEQFF. CDR3 in DNA: TGTGCCAGCAGTTCCGCAAGGAATGAGCAGTTCTTC.

This clonotype turned up a few times. V gene TRBV3-1 combines with J gene TRBJ1-1; 7 nucleotides agree with TRBD1. The CDR3 is made up of 16 amino acids. V was clipped by 1 base and J by 4 bases; unmatched bases: 9. Germline lookup yields CDR1 LGHDT and CDR2 YNNKEL (reference sequence). CDR3 sequence reads: CASSQVQGYMGTEAFF. CDR3 nucleotides: TGTGCCAGCAGCCAAGTACAGGGGTATATGGGCACTGAAGCTTTCTTT. The variable domain in full, completed from reference TRBV3-1 and TRBJ1-1, reads DTAVSQTPKYLVTQMGNDKSIKCEQNLGHDTMYWYKQDSKKFLKIMFSYNNKELIINETVPNRFSPKSPDKAHLNLHINSLELGDSAVYFCASSQVQGYMGTEAFFGQGTRLTVV.

This clonotype came up many times. V and J are TRBV28 and TRBJ2-7; D call uncertain. V shed 5 bases and J shed 7 bases, with 6 bases lying between them. Germline loops: CDR1 MDHEN, CDR2 SYDVKM. This CDR3 has 10 amino acids. The CDR3 spells CASSNDEQYF. The CDR3 DNA reads TGTGCCAGCAGTAATGATGAGCAGTACTTC. Complete variable domain (other parts from reference TRBV28 and TRBJ2-7): DVKVTQSSRYLVKRTGEKVFLECVQDMDHENMFWYRQDPGLGLRLIYFSYDVKMKEKGDIPEGYSVSREKKERFSLILESASTNQTSMYLCASSNDEQYFGPGTRLTVT.

This clonotype has more than one count but fewer than ten. The chain employs TRBV5-1 and TRBJ2-1, with D tentatively TRBD2 (6 bases). The germline V gene encodes CDR1 SGHRS and CDR2 YFSETQ. Trimming took 5 bases from V and 5 from J, leaving 14 bases between them. CDR3 size: 14 residues. The CDR3 region is CASRKAGINNEQFF. CDR3 bases: TGCGCCAGCAGGAAGGCGGGGATTAACAATGAGCAGTTCTTC.

This clonotype appeared a few times. V usage is TRBV5-1 and J usage is TRBJ2-3, with a possible D match to TRBD1 (5 bases). Looked up from germline, CDR1 is SGHRS and CDR2 is YFSETQ. The CDR3 totals 15 residues. V shed 8 bases and J shed 0 bases, with 16 bases lying between them. This chain's CDR3 is CASLLRDSSTDTQYF. In nucleotides, the CDR3 is TGCGCCAGTCTCCTCAGGGATAGCAGCACAGATACGCAGTATTTT.

V usage is TRBV2 and J usage is TRBJ1-1; no firm D call. Germline assignment: CDR1 SNHLY and CDR2 FYNNEI. There are 14 residues in the CDR3. Trimming removed 6 bases from V and 0 bases from J, with 11 bases in between. In DNA form, the CDR3 reads TGTGCCAGCAGGCCCCCCGGTATGAACACTGAAGCTTTCTTT. Its translation: CASRPPGMNTEAFF.

The rearrangement uses TRBV27 and TRBJ2-2; D not certain. The CDR3 covers 13 residues. The V gene's germline CDR1 is MNHEY and CDR2 SMNVEV (reference sequence). V lost 6 bases and J lost 9, with 14 bases in between. CDR3 amino acids: CASRPLEYRELFF. CDR3 DNA: TGTGCCAGCAGACCCCTAGAGTACAGGGAGCTGTTTTTT.

A word on this clonotype: Germline and junction disagree at one end, which may indicate a read error. V usage is TRBV19 and J usage is TRBJ2-1, with D maybe TRBD2 (5 bases). The CDR3 is 14 amino acids. CDR1 is LNHDA, CDR2 SQIVND, per germline (reference sequence). The CDR3, as DNA: TGTGCCAGTAGTGTAGATCTAGCTCTCAATGAGCAGTTCTTC. Its translation is CASSVDLALNEQFF.

The chain combines TRBV27 with TRBJ2-7, with a tentative D call TRBD1 (6 bases). V gave up 6 bases and J gave up 5 bases, with 17 bases separating them. The CDR3 is 14 amino acids. The germline V gene has CDR1 MNHEY and CDR2 SMNVEV (reference sequence). The DNA for the CDR3 is TGTGCCAGCAGCCGCCTGACAGGAAGCGACGAGCAGTACTTC. Translation: CASSRLTGSDEQYF.

This rearrangement joins TRBV29-1 to TRBJ2-7; a possible D gene is TRBD1 (5 bases). CDR3 length: 14 residues. Germline loops: CDR1 SQVTM, CDR2 ANQGSEA. V was cut by 6 bases and J by 3 bases, with 18 bases left in between. The CDR3 is CSVETTDYLYEQYF. The CDR3 coding sequence is TGCAGCGTAGAGACGACAGATTACCTCTACGAGCAGTACTTC.

CDR3 in amino acids: CATSGRQGDTQYF. CDR3 sequence (DNA): TGTGCCACTAGCGGGAGGCAGGGAGATACGCAGTATTTT. The chain recombines TRBV28 with TRBJ2-3, with TRBD2 identical over 11 bases. There are 13 residues in the CDR3. Trimming at V came to 10 bases and at J to 5 bases, leaving 5 bases not matched to a gene. Germline assignment: CDR1 MDHEN and CDR2 SYDVKM.

The chain has TRBV2 and TRBJ2-1, with TRBD2 matching over 7 bases. The CDR3 runs to 16 residues. Germline-derived CDR1 and CDR2 are SNHLY and FYNNEI. With 3 bases clipped from V and 2 bases from J, the junction kept 7 bases outside the gene matches. The CDR3 DNA follows: TGTGCCAGCAGTGATTCTAGCGGTAACACCTACAATGAGCAGTTCTTC. This translates into CASSDSSGNTYNEQFF. Combining the CDR3 with reference TRBV2 and TRBJ2-1 gives the whole variable domain EPEVTQTPSHQVTQMGQEVILRCVPISNHLYFYWYRQILGQKVEFLVSFYNNEISEKSEIFDDQFSVERPDGSNFTLKIRSTKLEDSAMYFCASSDSSGNTYNEQFFGPGTRLTVL.

This clonotype was observed a few times. DNA of the CDR3: TGCGCCACGTCTTCCGGCGGGGGTCCCTACGAGCAGTACTTC. It codes for CATSSGGGPYEQYF. V is TRBV10-2 and J is TRBJ2-7; TRBD2 aligns across 7 bases. Germline V gene sequence: CDR1 WSHSY, CDR2 SAAADI. The V segment lost 10 bases and the J segment 2 bases; nucleotides outside the gene matches: 11. CDR3 length equals 14 residues.

V is TRBV21-1 and J is TRBJ1-1. TRBV21-1 is termed a pseudogene. This CDR3 comprises 15 residues. In nucleotides, the CDR3 is TGTGCCAGCAGCACTCCGTCCGAGGGGAACACTGAAGCTTTCTTT. It encodes CASSTPSEGNTEAFF.

This clonotype occurred a few times. The chain is built from TRBV10-3 and TRBJ1-6; 9 bases align to TRBD1. Germline lookup yields CDR1 ENHRY and CDR2 SYGVKD. V trimming: 6 bases; J trimming: 7 bases; junction bases outside the gene matches: 4. The CDR3 is made up of 14 amino acids. The CDR3 DNA is TGTGCCATCAGCCCGGGACAGGGCAATTCACCCCTCCACTTT. Its protein product is CAISPGQGNSPLHF.

This clonotype was observed a few times. The chain is built from TRBV6-5 and TRBJ1-1, with D unresolved. V gave up 7 bases and J gave up 3 bases, with 12 bases separating them. Germline CDR1 is MNHEY and CDR2 is SVGAGI. This CDR3 contains 13 residues. The CDR3 region has the DNA TGTGCCAGCAATATTAGACAAGACACTGAAGCTTTCTTT. This gives the protein CASNIRQDTEAFF.

The rearrangement uses TRBV10-3 and TRBJ1-2, with a weak D call TRBD1 (5 bases). The germline V and J ends were trimmed by 4 bases and 4 bases, with 10 bases remaining between them. The CDR3 totals 13 residues. Germline loops: CDR1 ENHRY, CDR2 SYGVKD. The CDR3 spells CAISGRQSYGYTF. The DNA for the CDR3 is TGTGCCATCAGTGGCAGACAGAGCTATGGCTACACCTTC.

The rearrangement links TRBV29-1 to TRBJ1-1, with no clear D. The germline V gene has CDR1 SQVTM and CDR2 ANQGSEA. The germline V and J ends were trimmed by 6 bases and 5 bases, with 16 bases remaining between them. The CDR3 loop spans 13 amino acids. CDR3 loop: CSVVGGGHTEAFF. The CDR3 DNA follows: TGCAGCGTCGTGGGAGGAGGCCATACTGAAGCTTTCTTT.

There are many counts of this clonotype. The chain recombines TRBV27 with TRBJ2-7; no reliable D call. Germline assignment: CDR1 MNHEY and CDR2 SMNVEV (reference sequence). The V and J ends lost 2 bases and 4 bases respectively, with 9 bases between them. This CDR3 region has 13 residues. The CDR3 protein is CASSLVGRYEQYF. CDR3 in DNA: TGTGCCAGCAGTTTAGTGGGCAGGTACGAGCAGTACTTC.

At least ten counts were recorded for this clonotype. The chain joins TRBV7-9 to TRBJ1-1; D remains unclear. This CDR3 comprises 11 residues. Germline V lookup: CDR1 SEHNR, CDR2 FQNEAQ (reference sequence). The V end was cut by 1 base, the J end by 7 bases, with 4 bases between. CDR3 nucleotides: TGTGCCAGCAGCTTAGGTGGTGAAGCTTTCTTT. Translating gives CASSLGGEAFF.

The chain has TRBV11-2 and TRBJ2-7; TRBD2 matches 9 bases. J gave up 4 bases and V 1 base, and 5 bases lay outside the gene matches. This CDR3 spans 15 amino acids. Germline V gene lookup returns CDR1 SGHAT and CDR2 FQNNGV. The CDR3 reads CASSLGGRGDYEQYF. DNA for the CDR3: TGTGCCAGCAGCTTAGGCGGGAGGGGCGATTACGAGCAGTACTTC.

This clonotype showed up many times. The chain joins TRBV10-1 to TRBJ2-1, with D perhaps TRBD1 (5 bases). Looked up from germline, CDR1 is WNHNN and CDR2 is SYGVQD (reference sequence). The CDR3 loop spans 14 amino acids. The V gene lost 4 bases and the J gene lost 1 base, with 8 bases spanning the gap. The CDR3 nucleotides are TGCGCCAGCAGTGTTAGGGGATCCTACAATGAGCAGTTCTTC. Its translation is CASSVRGSYNEQFF.

V is TRBV29-1 and J is TRBJ1-2, with TRBD1 as a possible D gene (6 bases). This CDR3 is built from 12 residues. V dropped 4 bases and J dropped 4 bases, with 10 bases sitting between them. Germline V gene sequence: CDR1 SQVTM, CDR2 ANQGSEA. The CDR3 here is CSVAGGSYGYTF. As DNA, the CDR3 is TGCAGCGTTGCGGGGGGCAGCTATGGCTACACCTTC.

This clonotype has just a few counts. V is TRBV6-5 and J is TRBJ2-7; 7 bases match TRBD1. The germline V gene encodes CDR1 MNHEY and CDR2 SVGAGI. Trimming took 6 bases from V and 5 from J; bases not matched to a gene: 10. The CDR3 is made up of 14 amino acids. The CDR3 coding sequence is TGTGCCAGCAGCTACACAGGGGCTAGGGACGAGCAGTACTTC. The encoded protein is CASSYTGARDEQYF.

This clonotype was seen ten or more times. DNA for the CDR3: TGTGCCAGCTCCGCTATGATGACAAAGGTGACAGATACGCAGTATTTT. Translation: CASSAMMTKVTDTQYF. The rearrangement links TRBV7-9 to TRBJ2-3, with D unclear. Germline V CDR1 and CDR2: SEHNR, FQNEAQ (reference sequence). This CDR3 is built from 16 residues. V gave up 8 bases and J gave up 3 bases, with 21 bases separating them.

This clonotype has just a few counts. Written as DNA, the CDR3 is TGTGCCAGCAGTTTGAGAGGGACTTTCCCCGAGCAGTACTTC. As protein: CASSLRGTFPEQYF. This rearrangement joins TRBV28 to TRBJ2-7, with a tentative D call TRBD2 (6 bases). This CDR3 is built from 14 residues. Trimming removed 3 bases from V and 6 bases from J, with 15 bases in between. The germline gives CDR1 MDHEN, CDR2 SYDVKM.

This clonotype has a handful of counts. The chain combines TRBV28 with TRBJ1-5, with 9 nucleotides matching TRBD1. This CDR3 is built from 14 residues. The V gene end was trimmed by 5 bases and the J gene end by 7 bases; junction bases not matched to a gene: 6. Germline CDR1 is MDHEN and CDR2 is SYDVKM. DNA of the CDR3: TGTGCCAGCAGTCTCACAGGGGGCCAGCAGCCCCAGCATTTT. Encoded protein: CASSLTGGQQPQHF.

In this sample, this clonotype turned up many times. The rearrangement links TRBV9 to TRBJ2-3; a possible D gene is TRBD2 (6 bases). Per the germline V gene, CDR1 is SGDLS and CDR2 is YYNGEE. Trimming shortened V by 2 bases and J by 4 bases, and 8 bases separated the two germline ends. The CDR3 has 13 residues. The CDR3 loop is CASSVLAPDTQYF. The CDR3 nucleotides read TGTGCCAGCAGCGTCCTAGCGCCAGATACGCAGTATTTT.

This clonotype was found many times. The chain employs TRBV24-1 and TRBJ2-1; D not resolved. Trimming took 2 bases from V and 7 from J, leaving 8 bases between them. The germline V gene encodes CDR1 KGHDR and CDR2 SFDVKD. The CDR3 runs to 13 residues. CDR3 sequence: CATSDWQTNEQFF. The CDR3 coding sequence is TGTGCCACCAGTGATTGGCAGACTAATGAGCAGTTCTTC.

The chain combines TRBV7-9 with TRBJ2-1; 9 bases line up with TRBD2. After removal of 7 bases from V and 8 bases from J, the junction contained 12 bases not matched to a gene. Germline V lookup: CDR1 SEHNR, CDR2 FQNEAQ (reference sequence). The CDR3 runs 15 residues. The DNA of the CDR3 is TGTGCCAGCACCCCGCTGGGACTAGCATCAGATGAGCAGTTCTTC. Translated, it gives CASTPLGLASDEQFF.